The 32 T cell receptor beta chains given below trace back to one sample, sequenced in a study of OX40 agonist ivuxolimab in advanced cancers. Assay used: immunoSEQ multiplex PCR; TCRdb lists only in-frame clones, some missing. The repertoire holds about 23,000 clones, about four fifths seen once, with 2% to 2.5% in the top ten. The specimen comprised CD4+ or CD8+ T cells sorted from blood, sampled in a trial of the OX40 agonist ivuxolimab. These receptor sequences come from an adult with an advanced solid tumor such as melanoma, head and neck, liver or kidney cancer.

V and J are TRBV5-8 and TRBJ2-1; tentative D call: TRBD2 (6 bases). Germline V lookup: CDR1 SGHTS, CDR2 YDEGEE. The CDR3 consists of 13 residues. With 0 bases removed from V and 15 bases from J, the gap between germline ends came to 16 bases. The CDR3 DNA reads as TGTGCCAGCAGCTTGGAAGGAGGGTCCGCGGGGTTCTTC. This codes for CASSLEGGSAGFF.

This clone has a single count. V and J are TRBV5-1 and TRBJ2-1; TRBD2 matches 7 bases. This CDR3 is built from 14 residues. Germline loops: CDR1 SGHRS, CDR2 YFSETQ. Unmatched junction bases numbered 8, after V lost 3 bases and J lost 8 bases. CDR3 coding DNA: TGCGCCAGCAGCTCCGGGAGGCCGGGCGATGAGCAGTTCTTC. This translates into CASSSGRPGDEQFF. The variable domain in full, completed from reference TRBV5-1 and TRBJ2-1, reads KAGVTQTPRYLIKTRGQQVTLSCSPISGHRSVSWYQQTPGQGLQFLFEYFSETQRNKGNFPGRFSGRQFSNSRSEMNVSTLELGDSALYLCASSSGRPGDEQFFGPGTRLTVL.

This clone was seen once. The J gene is TRBJ2-7, the V gene TRBV28; 7 bases line up with TRBD2. Germline CDR1 and CDR2: MDHEN and SYDVKM. The CDR3 runs to 15 residues. V shed 8 bases, J shed 1 base, and the junction held 11 bases outside the gene matches. The CDR3 DNA is TGTGCCAGCGGGGGGGATCTGATCGTTTCCTACGAGCAGTACTTC. Amino acid sequence: CASGGDLIVSYEQYF.

The CDR3 region has the DNA TGCGCCAGCAGTGAGCCCCCCCAGGGAGATAAAGATGAAAAACTGTTTTTT. Translating it yields CASSEPPQGDKDEKLFF. This chain connects TRBV10-2 to TRBJ1-4, with D perhaps matching TRBD1 (5 bases). Per germline, CDR1 WSHSY and CDR2 SAAADI. The CDR3 runs 17 residues. V was shortened by 2 bases and J by 6 bases, with 19 bases between the two germline ends.

This sequence joins TRBV5-1 and TRBJ2-2, with 10 bases fitting TRBD1. Germline values: CDR1 SGHRS, CDR2 YFSETQ. Trimming cost V 2 bases and J 5 bases; bases outside gene matches: 6. This CDR3 is built from 16 residues. As DNA, the CDR3 is TGCGCCAGCAGCTTCCTCGGACAGGGGGGAACCGGGGAGCTGTTTTTT. It is translated as CASSFLGQGGTGELFF.

The chain recombines TRBV18 with TRBJ1-3; the D gene is possibly TRBD1 (5 bases). In germline, CDR1 is KGHSH, CDR2 LQKENI. There are 17 residues in the CDR3. The V and J ends lost 1 base and 0 bases respectively, with 13 bases between them. CDR3 coding DNA: TGTGCCAGCTCACCACGACAGCCGACGAGCTCTGGAAACACCATATATTTT. It translates to CASSPRQPTSSGNTIYF.

This clone came up once. The chain uses TRBV27 and TRBJ2-2; 8 nucleotides agree with TRBD1. With 8 bases clipped from V and 5 bases from J, the junction kept 7 bases outside the gene matches. Germline assignment: CDR1 MNHEY and CDR2 SMNVEV (reference sequence). The CDR3 loop spans 14 amino acids. The CDR3 spells CASQTQGGTGELFF. The DNA of the CDR3 is TGTGCCAGCCAAACACAGGGGGGTACCGGGGAGCTGTTTTTT.

The chain is built from TRBV9 and TRBJ2-3, with D uncertain. The V gene lost 1 base and the J gene lost 2 bases, with 14 bases spanning the gap. This CDR3 is 16 amino acids long. Per the germline V gene, CDR1 is SGDLS and CDR2 is YYNGEE. The CDR3 DNA reads TGTGCCAGCAGCGTAACCAGAGCCCGTCCCACAGATACGCAGTATTTT. This translates into CASSVTRARPTDTQYF. Combining the CDR3 with reference TRBV9 and TRBJ2-3 gives the whole variable domain DSGVTQTPKHLITATGQRVTLRCSPRSGDLSVYWYQQSLDQGLQFLIQYYNGEERAKGNILERFSAQQFPDLHSELNLSSLELGDSALYFCASSVTRARPTDTQYFGPGTRLTVL.

The chain recombines TRBV4-2 with TRBJ2-3; the match to TRBD2 covers 12 bases. Unmatched junction bases numbered 18, after V lost 3 bases and J lost 14 bases. The V gene's germline CDR1 is LGHNA and CDR2 YNFKEQ. This CDR3 is 17 amino acids long. The CDR3 region is CASSQVTSGRLHFEVYF. CDR3 DNA sequence: TGTGCCAGCAGCCAGGTTACTAGCGGGAGGTTACATTTTGAGGTGTATTTT.

The chain links TRBV7-2 to TRBJ2-7; the D is unclear. V dropped 1 base and J dropped 2 bases, with 9 bases sitting between them. CDR1 is SGHTA and CDR2 is FQGNSA in the germline V gene. The length of the CDR3 is 14 residues. CDR3 sequence reads: CASSLGLSAYEQYF. The DNA for the CDR3 is TGTGCCAGCAGCTTAGGGCTCTCCGCCTACGAGCAGTACTTC.

The chain joins TRBV13 to TRBJ2-2; TRBD2 matches at 9 bases. CDR1 is PRHDT and CDR2 is FYEKMQ in the germline V gene (reference sequence). Unmatched junction bases numbered 14, after V lost 6 bases and J lost 6 bases. This CDR3 has 17 amino acids. The CDR3 region has the DNA TGTGCCAGCAGTCCTCCCAGGACTAGCGAAGTTTCCGGGGAGCTGTTTTTT. It codes for CASSPPRTSEVSGELFF.

V and J are TRBV11-2 and TRBJ2-5; D unclear. CDR3 size: 13 residues. V shed 5 bases and J shed 1 base, with 8 bases lying between them. Germline V CDR1 and CDR2: SGHAT, FQNNGV. CDR3 nucleotides: TGTGCCAGCAGCCCACCCCTCCAAGAGACCCAGTACTTC. As protein: CASSPPLQETQYF.

The chain links TRBV7-3 to TRBJ2-1; 7 nucleotides match TRBD1. The V gene end was trimmed by 2 bases and the J gene end by 4 bases; junction bases not matched to a gene: 5. Germline CDR1 and CDR2: SGHTA and FQGTGA. The CDR3 contains 15 residues. This chain's CDR3 is CASSLSRDSYNEQFF. CDR3 DNA: TGTGCCAGCAGCTTATCTCGGGACAGTTACAATGAGCAGTTCTTC.

CDR3 nucleotide sequence: TGTGCCACGGGTCCCGGGACTAGCTCCGAGCAGTACTTC. Protein product: CATGPGTSSEQYF. This chain links TRBV9 with TRBJ2-7, with 9 positions matching TRBD2. V shed 9 bases, J shed 6 bases, and the junction held 10 bases outside the gene matches. Germline lookup yields CDR1 SGDLS and CDR2 YYNGEE. There are 13 residues in the CDR3.

This chain joins TRBV28 and TRBJ1-3; D uncertain. Germline V gene data show CDR1 as MDHEN and CDR2 as SYDVKM. The CDR3 loop spans 14 amino acids. The germline V and J ends were trimmed by 1 base and 0 bases, with 4 bases remaining between them. CDR3: CASSLYSSGNTIYF. Written as DNA, the CDR3 is TGTGCCAGCAGTTTATACAGCTCTGGAAACACCATATATTTT.

V and J are TRBV7-6 and TRBJ1-1; D gene uncertain. The CDR3 covers 15 residues. Trimming took 2 bases from V and 1 from J, leaving 11 bases between them. Germline-derived CDR1 and CDR2 are SGHVS and FNYEAQ. The DNA for the CDR3 is TGTGCCAGCAGCTTAAGCCCCGGGCGGAACACTGAAGCTTTCTTT. As protein: CASSLSPGRNTEAFF.

This rearrangement joins TRBV28 to TRBJ2-3; D is perhaps TRBD2 (6 bases). The V and J ends lost 7 bases and 2 bases respectively, with 7 bases between them. CDR3 size: 12 residues. Germline V lookup: CDR1 MDHEN, CDR2 SYDVKM. The CDR3 reads CASKDYTDTQYF. The CDR3 DNA sequence: TGTGCCAGCAAGGACTACACAGATACGCAGTATTTT.

V gene TRBV9 combines with J gene TRBJ2-1; D is tentatively TRBD1 or TRBD2 (5 bases each). The CDR3 extends over 20 amino acids. CDR1 and CDR2 from the germline V gene are SGDLS and YYNGEE. V was shortened by 4 bases and J by 1 base, with 27 bases between the two germline ends. This CDR3 is CASSSHSGGRGEISYNEQFF. The CDR3 bases are TGTGCCAGCAGCTCTCACTCTGGGGGTAGAGGGGAAATATCCTACAATGAGCAGTTCTTC.

J is TRBJ2-1 and V is TRBV5-1; 7 positions agree with TRBD2. V gave up 7 bases and J gave up 0 bases; unmatched junction bases: 7. Germline CDR1 SGHRS, CDR2 YFSETQ. CDR3 length equals 15 residues. CDR3 bases: TGCGCCAGCGTTAAGGGCGGGGGCTCCTACAATGAGCAGTTCTTC. Translated: CASVKGGGSYNEQFF.

The V gene is TRBV4-3, the J gene TRBJ2-1; D is perhaps TRBD2 (5 bases). Germline V CDR1 and CDR2: LGHNA, YSLEER. Trimming removed 1 base from V and 1 base from J, with 11 bases in between. CDR3 length: 16 residues. The CDR3 sequence: CASSQGIIASYNEQFF. For the CDR3, the DNA is TGCGCCAGCAGCCAAGGAATAATAGCGTCCTACAATGAGCAGTTCTTC.

J is TRBJ2-7 and V is TRBV28; D uncertain. The CDR3 contains 13 residues. Germline CDR1 is MDHEN and CDR2 is SYDVKM. V was pared by 8 bases and J by 4 bases, with 15 bases between. CDR3 DNA: TGTGCCAGCCGGAACGTAGGGCCGTACGAGCAGTACTTC. It is translated as CASRNVGPYEQYF.

The rearrangement links TRBV4-1 to TRBJ2-5; 14 positions agree with TRBD2. Germline CDR1 MGHRA, CDR2 YSYEKL. The V and J ends lost 0 bases and 4 bases, in that order; junction bases with no gene match: 19. CDR3 length: 22 residues. The CDR3: CASSQDLGSGTSGSWIGETQYF. CDR3 nucleotide sequence: TGCGCCAGCAGCCAAGATTTGGGTTCCGGGACTAGCGGGAGTTGGATAGGAGAGACCCAGTACTTC.

In this sample, this clone turned up once. CDR3 protein: CASKEGDYGYTF. The CDR3 DNA sequence: TGTGCCAGCAAAGAGGGGGACTATGGCTACACCTTC. The rearrangement links TRBV6-5 to TRBJ1-2; possibly TRBD1 for D (6 bases). With 7 bases removed from V and 3 bases from J, the gap between germline ends came to 9 bases. CDR1 and CDR2 (germline): MNHEY, SVGAGI. The CDR3 is 12 amino acids.

The chain is built from TRBV6-1 and TRBJ1-1; no reliable D call. The V end lost 2 bases, the J end lost 1 base, and 5 bases lay between the germline ends. The CDR3 length is 13 residues. Germline V lookup: CDR1 MNHNS, CDR2 SASEGT. CDR3 sequence: CASSEYPNTEAFF. The CDR3 DNA is TGTGCCAGCAGTGAATACCCGAACACTGAAGCTTTCTTT.

The V call is TRBV11-1, the J call TRBJ2-1, with D perhaps TRBD1 (5 bases). The CDR3 has 15 residues. Deletions cut 4 bases from V and 4 bases from J, with 14 bases between. Germline CDR1 is SGHAT and CDR2 is FQDESV (reference sequence). The CDR3: CASSSQDTIYNEQFF. DNA for the CDR3: TGTGCCAGCAGCTCTCAGGACACCATATACAATGAGCAGTTCTTC.

This clone is a singleton in its sample. The rearrangement uses TRBV5-6 and TRBJ2-7; TRBD2 aligns across 8 bases. Germline V gives CDR1 SGHDT, CDR2 YYEEEE. This CDR3 spans 16 amino acids. With 3 bases clipped from V and 3 bases from J, the junction kept 11 bases outside the gene matches. CDR3 in amino acids: CASSSLKSGSLYEQYF. The CDR3 DNA sequence: TGTGCCAGCAGCTCACTAAAGAGCGGGAGCCTCTACGAGCAGTACTTC.

J is TRBJ1-1 and V is TRBV4-1, with 8 bases aligning to TRBD1. CDR3 length: 16 residues. V gave up 1 base and J gave up 0 bases; unmatched junction bases: 4. Germline V lookup: CDR1 MGHRA, CDR2 YSYEKL. CDR3 nucleotide sequence: TGCGCCAGCAGCCAAGGATGGACAGGGATGAACACTGAAGCTTTCTTT. Encoded protein: CASSQGWTGMNTEAFF.

This sequence joins TRBV15 and TRBJ2-4; weak D call: TRBD2 (5 bases). The CDR3 sequence is 17 residues long. V lost 1 base, J lost 0 bases, and 13 bases lay in between. Germline V gene sequence: CDR1 LNHNV, CDR2 YYDKDF (reference sequence). CDR3: CATSRAGEILAKNIQYF. The CDR3 bases are TGTGCCACCAGCAGAGCCGGGGAGATACTAGCCAAAAACATTCAGTACTTC.

V gene TRBV5-6 combines with J gene TRBJ2-3; 11 bases match TRBD2. Unmatched junction bases numbered 4, after V lost 0 bases and J lost 1 base. Germline assignment: CDR1 SGHDT and CDR2 YYEEEE. There are 17 residues in the CDR3. In nucleotides, the CDR3 is TGTGCCAGCAGCTTGGAAGGGACTAGCGGTCGCACAGATACGCAGTATTTT. Its protein is CASSLEGTSGRTDTQYF.

This clone has only a few counts. The rearrangement links TRBV19 to TRBJ1-6; 9 positions match TRBD1. Germline lookup yields CDR1 LNHDA and CDR2 SQIVND (reference sequence). The V gene end was trimmed by 7 bases and the J gene end by 5 bases; junction bases not matched to a gene: 6. This CDR3 comprises 15 residues. The CDR3 DNA sequence: TGTGCCAGTAAAGAACAGGGGGCAAATAATTCACCCCTCCACTTT. Translation gives CASKEQGANNSPLHF. Complete variable domain (other parts from reference TRBV19 and TRBJ1-6): DGGITQSPKYLFRKEGQNVTLSCEQNLNHDAMYWYRQDPGQGLRLIYYSQIVNDFQKGDIAEGYSVSREKKESFPLTVTSAQKNPTAFYLCASKEQGANNSPLHFGNGTRLTVT.

Turning to this clone: The same CDR3 is also encoded by other DNA sequences in this sample. The rearrangement links TRBV9 to TRBJ2-7; D gene uncertain. The germline V gene encodes CDR1 SGDLS and CDR2 YYNGEE. V was cut by 3 bases and J by 1 base, with 11 bases left in between. The CDR3 is made up of 14 amino acids. The CDR3 loop reads CASSGGGRSYEQYF. The CDR3 nucleotides read TGTGCCAGCAGCGGCGGCGGCAGATCCTACGAGCAGTACTTC.

The CDR3: CASNSGAYEQYF. DNA of the CDR3: TGTGCCAGCAATAGCGGCGCCTACGAGCAGTACTTC. V and J are TRBV28 and TRBJ2-7; tentative D call: TRBD2 (6 bases). The CDR3 has 12 residues. V shed 7 bases and J shed 2 bases, with 9 bases lying between them. Germline values: CDR1 MDHEN, CDR2 SYDVKM. Full variable domain (outside the CDR3, taken from reference TRBV28 and TRBJ2-7): DVKVTQSSRYLVKRTGEKVFLECVQDMDHENMFWYRQDPGLGLRLIYFSYDVKMKEKGDIPEGYSVSREKKERFSLILESASTNQTSMYLCASNSGAYEQYFGPGTRLTVT.